The 13 T cell receptor beta chains in this list originate from one sample, sequenced in a study of graft-versus-host responses after intestinal transplantation (dated by TCRdb to the early 2020s). Library generation was performed with the immunoSEQ multiplex PCR assay. The table was pulled from immuneACCESS by TCRdb, which kept in-frame rearrangements only. Such tables lose some clones; where checked, under half of the loss comes from unresolved V genes, and the rest has no known cause. The sample yields 20,000 to 30,000 clones; 85% to 95% were counted once. The ten largest clones capture around 2% of the sample. The input for sequencing was PBMCs, taken approximately 38 days after intestinal transplant. These receptors all come from a human patient who received an intestinal transplant, so some T cells may come from the graft donor.

The rearrangement links TRBV5-6 to TRBJ2-3; no clear D gene. V lost 2 bases and J lost 1, with 11 bases in between. Germline lookup yields CDR1 SGHDT and CDR2 YYEEEE. CDR3 length: 15 amino acids. CDR3 bases: TGTGCCAGCAGCTTACCCCAGTTGGGCACAGATACGCAGTATTTT. Translation gives CASSLPQLGTDTQYF.

V usage is TRBV29-1 and J usage is TRBJ1-1; D might be TRBD1 (5 bases). CDR3 length: 12 amino acids. Between the trimmed V and J ends, which lost 8 bases and 1 base, there was a span of 11 bases. Germline loops: CDR1 SQVTM, CDR2 ANQGSEA. The DNA for the CDR3 is TGCAGCCTTGGGGGAGCGAACACTGAAGCTTTCTTT. Protein: CSLGGANTEAFF.

The chain links TRBV19 to TRBJ2-5, with D perhaps matching TRBD2 (6 bases). The germline CDR1 and CDR2 sequences are LNHDA and SQIVND (reference sequence). Trimming stripped 0 bases from V and 5 bases from J, with 13 bases between. The CDR3 totals 15 residues. The CDR3, as DNA: TGTGCCAGTAGTATAGATCGGGAAGGGAGGGAGACCCAGTACTTC. It specifies CASSIDREGRETQYF.

This sequence joins TRBV28 and TRBJ2-1; the match to TRBD2 covers 9 bases. V lost 1 base, J lost 7 bases, and 11 bases stayed unmatched. Germline loops: CDR1 MDHEN, CDR2 SYDVKM. The CDR3 consists of 17 residues. The DNA for the CDR3 is TGTGCCAGCAGTTTATCCCTAGCGGGATCGTTTTGGAATGAGCAGTTCTTC. Protein product: CASSLSLAGSFWNEQFF.

The chain has TRBV27 and TRBJ1-5; D is unresolved. V was shortened by 5 bases and J by 9 bases, with 26 bases between the two germline ends. Germline V lookup: CDR1 MNHEY, CDR2 SMNVEV (reference sequence). This CDR3 region has 17 residues. In DNA form, the CDR3 reads TGTGCCAGCAGTGAGGAAACCCCGGGAGGCTTAGATTGGCCCCAGCATTTT. Amino acids: CASSEETPGGLDWPQHF.

The chain carries TRBV2 and TRBJ2-7, with 7 bases lining up with TRBD1. Trimming removed 5 bases from V and 0 bases from J; junction bases left unmatched: 4. Per the germline V gene, CDR1 is SNHLY and CDR2 is FYNNEI. CDR3 size: 14 residues. The CDR3 loop is CASSSGQNSYEQYF. The CDR3 DNA follows: TGTGCCAGCAGTTCGGGACAGAACTCCTACGAGCAGTACTTC.

This sequence joins TRBV4-2 and TRBJ2-5, with no clear D. Trimming cost V 0 bases and J 0 bases, with 8 bases left between them. This CDR3 has 15 amino acids. Germline V gene data show CDR1 as LGHNA and CDR2 as YNFKEQ. CDR3 residues: CASSQEGANQETQYF. The CDR3 nucleotides are TGTGCCAGCAGCCAAGAAGGAGCGAACCAAGAGACCCAGTACTTC.

J is TRBJ2-1 and V is TRBV27; D unresolved. The V end was cut by 3 bases, the J end by 2 bases, with 11 bases between. Germline V gene lookup returns CDR1 MNHEY and CDR2 SMNVEV (reference sequence). CDR3 length equals 15 residues. The CDR3 protein is CASSLVVSAYNEQFF. CDR3 coding DNA: TGTGCCAGCAGTTTGGTAGTCTCAGCCTACAATGAGCAGTTCTTC.

This clone was counted between two and nine times. V is TRBV18 and J is TRBJ2-2; 15 positions match TRBD2. V was pared by 6 bases and J by 5 bases, with 4 bases of the junction left unmatched. Germline-derived CDR1 and CDR2 are KGHSH and LQKENI. The CDR3 is 16 residues long. The CDR3: CASSRGLAGGTGELFF. The CDR3, as DNA: TGTGCCAGCTCCCGTGGACTAGCGGGAGGGACCGGGGAGCTGTTTTTT.

This clone was picked up a small number of times. The chain is built from TRBV10-3 and TRBJ2-7, with 8 bases lining up with TRBD2. The germline CDR1 and CDR2 sequences are ENHRY and SYGVKD. This CDR3 comprises 14 residues. After removal of 4 bases from V and 0 bases from J, the junction contained 2 bases not matched to a gene. The CDR3 DNA follows: TGTGCCATCAGTGCAGGGACTAGCTCCTACGAGCAGTACTTC. It yields the protein CAISAGTSSYEQYF.

The chain carries TRBV7-6 and TRBJ2-1; D unclear. The CDR3 covers 14 residues. V lost 6 bases and J 5 bases, leaving 14 bases between the germline ends. Germline V CDR1 and CDR2: SGHVS, FNYEAQ. CDR3 DNA: TGTGCCAGCAGAGACCCCACTAAAGACAATGAGCAGTTCTTC. It translates to CASRDPTKDNEQFF.

The rearrangement joins TRBV29-1 to TRBJ1-1; 8 bases fit TRBD1. Germline assignment: CDR1 SQVTM and CDR2 ANQGSEA. V lost 4 bases to trimming and J lost 1 base; unmatched junction nucleotides: 11. The CDR3 consists of 16 residues. CDR3 residues: CSVAAWSGQGNTEAFF. The CDR3 coding sequence is TGCAGCGTTGCCGCGTGGTCCGGACAGGGGAACACTGAAGCTTTCTTT.

The rearrangement links TRBV9 to TRBJ1-2, with D perhaps TRBD1 (5 bases). The CDR3 consists of 14 residues. Trimming removed 5 bases from V and 3 bases from J, with 14 bases in between. The germline gives CDR1 SGDLS, CDR2 YYNGEE. This chain's CDR3 is CASRGRGEDYGYTF. In DNA form, the CDR3 reads TGTGCCAGCAGGGGAAGAGGGGAGGACTATGGCTACACCTTC.